Listed here are 20 T cell receptor beta chains from one sample, sequenced in a study of shared clonotypes between healthy human individuals. Sequenced by immunoSEQ multiplex PCR; TCRdb stores in-frame clones only, minus some. The sample lists roughly 2.2 million clones, around 93% occurring once. Source material: naive CD4+ T cells from PBMCs. Stated subset: CD45RA+ positively selected. Receptor source: a young man in good health. Some clones in this sample may be carry-over from other donors' samples.

The gene calls are TRBV25-1 and TRBJ2-5, with D perhaps assigned TRBD1 or TRBD2 (6 bases each). Trimming left V 2 bases short and J 4 bases short, with 11 bases between. The germline gives CDR1 MGHDK, CDR2 SYGVNS. This CDR3 comprises 14 residues. The CDR3 sequence is CASSEGGRRETQYF. The DNA of the CDR3 is TGTGCCAGCAGTGAAGGGGGGCGCCGAGAGACCCAGTACTTC.

The chain joins TRBV28 to TRBJ2-7; 7 bases map to TRBD1. The V segment lost 6 bases and the J segment 3 bases; nucleotides outside the gene matches: 11. The CDR3 runs 15 residues. In germline, CDR1 is MDHEN, CDR2 SYDVKM. CDR3 DNA sequence: TGTGCCAGCAGGGGCTCCGGGACAGCCTACTACGAGCAGTACTTC. Protein product: CASRGSGTAYYEQYF.

The chain is built from TRBV6-5 and TRBJ2-5; TRBD1 or TRBD2 may be the D gene (5 bases each). V was pared by 2 bases and J by 4 bases, with 8 bases between. CDR3 length: 13 amino acids. Germline V gene data show CDR1 as MNHEY and CDR2 as SVGAGI. The CDR3 coding sequence is TGTGCCAGCAGTTACCCCGGGGCAGAGACCCAGTACTTC. The encoded protein is CASSYPGAETQYF.

This rearrangement joins TRBV28 to TRBJ2-1, with D perhaps assigned TRBD1 or TRBD2 (5 bases each). The V and J ends lost 7 bases and 2 bases respectively, with 15 bases between them. In germline, CDR1 is MDHEN, CDR2 SYDVKM. The CDR3 is 15 amino acids. As DNA, the CDR3 is TGTGCCAGCACCCCGACCGGGACCCCCTACAATGAGCAGTTCTTC. This sequence encodes CASTPTGTPYNEQFF.

This chain uses TRBV4-1 with TRBJ2-3; TRBD2 matches at 15 bases. With V trimmed by 4 bases and J by 5 bases, 4 bases remained unmatched. CDR3 length: 16 residues. Per germline, CDR1 MGHRA and CDR2 YSYEKL. The CDR3: CASSPRTSGREDTQYF. In DNA, the CDR3 is TGCGCCAGCAGCCCCCGGACTAGCGGGAGGGAAGATACGCAGTATTTT.

The gene calls are TRBV5-1 and TRBJ2-7; 10 nucleotides line up with TRBD1. CDR1 is SGHRS, CDR2 YFSETQ, per germline. The CDR3 totals 14 residues. J was trimmed by 6 bases and V by 4 bases; bases with no gene match: 7. The CDR3 is CASSVRDRGSEQYF. The CDR3 DNA sequence: TGCGCCAGCAGCGTCCGGGACAGGGGTTCCGAGCAGTACTTC.

The chain has TRBV6-1 and TRBJ2-7, with D possibly being TRBD1 or TRBD2 (6 bases each). The CDR3 has 14 amino acids. The germline gives CDR1 MNHNS, CDR2 SASEGT. V was pared by 10 bases and J by 2 bases, with 18 bases between. CDR3 sequence (DNA): TGTGCCACCGGAAGGAGGGGGGATGCCTACGAGCAGTACTTC. Translation: CATGRRGDAYEQYF.

The V and J genes are TRBV6-4 and TRBJ1-4; D is perhaps TRBD1 (5 bases). Per the germline V gene, CDR1 is MRHNA and CDR2 is SNTAGT. Between the trimmed V and J ends, which lost 5 bases and 3 bases, there was a span of 16 bases. This CDR3 comprises 16 residues. This CDR3 is CASSYEPIGANEKLFF. CDR3 in DNA: TGTGCCAGCAGTTACGAGCCTATAGGGGCTAATGAAAAACTGTTTTTT.

This clone appeared a single time. This rearrangement joins TRBV11-2 to TRBJ2-7, with a tentative D call TRBD2 (5 bases). The V gene lost 7 bases and the J gene lost 5 bases, with 12 bases spanning the gap. The CDR3 loop spans 12 amino acids. Germline CDR1 SGHAT, CDR2 FQNNGV. CDR3 sequence: CASTLSRDEQYF. The CDR3 bases are TGTGCCAGCACCCTCTCGAGGGACGAGCAGTACTTC.

The chain carries TRBV11-2 and TRBJ2-1, with D uncertain. Germline CDR1 reads SGHAT; CDR2 reads FQNNGV. CDR3 length: 14 amino acids. Trimming cost V 8 bases and J 7 bases, with 18 bases left between them. CDR3 in amino acids: CASSPQAPGNEQFF. The CDR3 DNA reads TGTGCCAGCTCCCCGCAGGCCCCTGGGAATGAGCAGTTCTTC.

This clone was counted once. The genes are TRBV6-1 and TRBJ1-2; 9 bases are a match to TRBD1. Germline CDR1 MNHNS, CDR2 SASEGT. The CDR3 covers 15 residues. The trim removed 0 bases at V and 12 bases at J, leaving 11 bases unmatched. The CDR3 loop reads CASSEALGQGFKHTF. In nucleotides, the CDR3 is TGTGCCAGCAGTGAAGCGCTGGGACAGGGCTTCAAACACACCTTC.

The CDR3 sequence: CATKGQSSYEQYF. CDR3 sequence (DNA): TGTGCCACCAAAGGACAGAGCTCCTACGAGCAGTACTTC. J is TRBJ2-7 and V is TRBV15, with a possible D match to TRBD1 (6 bases). V was cut by 7 bases and J by 0 bases, with 10 bases left in between. The CDR3 loop spans 13 amino acids. Germline V lookup: CDR1 LNHNV, CDR2 YYDKDF (reference sequence).

The chain employs TRBV11-1 and TRBJ1-3; the D gene is possibly TRBD1 (5 bases). The germline V gene has CDR1 SGHAT and CDR2 FQDESV (reference sequence). V lost 5 bases to trimming and J lost 2 bases, with 13 bases between them. The CDR3 consists of 15 residues. CDR3: CASSHTDSTGNTIYF. For the CDR3, the DNA is TGTGCCAGCAGCCACACCGACAGTACTGGAAACACCATATATTTT.

The chain combines TRBV28 with TRBJ2-5; the D is unclear. CDR1 and CDR2 from the germline V gene are MDHEN and SYDVKM. The CDR3 runs 16 residues. The ends were cut back, 7 bases at V and 0 bases at J, with 18 bases in the middle. Here the CDR3 reads CASTQRAGFDQETQYF. The CDR3 coding sequence is TGTGCCAGCACCCAAAGGGCTGGGTTTGACCAAGAGACCCAGTACTTC.

This chain uses TRBV28 with TRBJ2-7, with 9 bases that match TRBD1. The CDR3 has 16 amino acids. V gave up 3 bases and J gave up 0 bases; unmatched junction bases: 6. Germline CDR1 and CDR2: MDHEN and SYDVKM. CDR3 in DNA: TGTGCCAGCAGTTTGCAAGGACAGGGGTCCTCCTACGAGCAGTACTTC. Translated, it gives CASSLQGQGSSYEQYF.

The rearrangement uses TRBV9 and TRBJ2-7; D is unresolved. Trimming removed 1 base from V and 2 bases from J, with 10 bases in between. The CDR3 runs to 14 residues. Germline CDR1 and CDR2: SGDLS and YYNGEE. The CDR3 nucleotides are TGTGCCAGCAGCGTAAGTGAAACCCCCTACGAGCAGTACTTC. It yields the protein CASSVSETPYEQYF.

This clone was seen just once. The chain uses TRBV5-1 and TRBJ2-2; the match to TRBD2 covers 7 bases. The CDR3 totals 16 residues. Germline V gene sequence: CDR1 SGHRS, CDR2 YFSETQ. V shed 7 bases, J shed 0 bases, and the junction held 9 bases outside the gene matches. The CDR3 sequence: CASGRLAVSNTGELFF. Written as DNA, the CDR3 is TGCGCCAGCGGACGCCTAGCGGTCTCGAACACCGGGGAGCTGTTTTTT.

The chain joins TRBV6-6 to TRBJ2-6; TRBD1 might be the D (5 bases). Per the germline V gene, CDR1 is MNHNY and CDR2 is SVGAGI (reference sequence). The CDR3 consists of 15 residues. V lost 8 bases and J lost 11, with 22 bases in between. CDR3 sequence reads: CASASGQRQGDVLTF. Written as DNA, the CDR3 is TGTGCCAGCGCTTCCGGTCAAAGGCAAGGGGACGTCCTGACTTTC.

The rearrangement joins TRBV30 to TRBJ1-1; TRBD1 agrees at 9 bases. The CDR3 extends over 17 amino acids. CDR1 is GTSNPN and CDR2 is SVGIG in the germline V gene (reference sequence). The J segment lost 3 bases and the V segment lost 4 bases, leaving 15 bases of the junction unmatched. CDR3 protein: CAWTGGGTGSWDTEAFF. For the CDR3, the DNA is TGTGCCTGGACCGGGGGCGGGACAGGGAGCTGGGACACTGAAGCTTTCTTT.

Comment on this clone: Other DNA sequences within the sample encode an identical CDR3. V and J are TRBV5-1 and TRBJ2-2, with D hard to call. V shed 0 bases and J shed 0 bases, with 6 bases lying between them. The length of the CDR3 is 15 residues. The germline gives CDR1 SGHRS, CDR2 YFSETQ. DNA of the CDR3: TGCGCCAGCAGCTTGGGAGCGTCGAACACCGGGGAGCTGTTTTTT. Protein sequence: CASSLGASNTGELFF.